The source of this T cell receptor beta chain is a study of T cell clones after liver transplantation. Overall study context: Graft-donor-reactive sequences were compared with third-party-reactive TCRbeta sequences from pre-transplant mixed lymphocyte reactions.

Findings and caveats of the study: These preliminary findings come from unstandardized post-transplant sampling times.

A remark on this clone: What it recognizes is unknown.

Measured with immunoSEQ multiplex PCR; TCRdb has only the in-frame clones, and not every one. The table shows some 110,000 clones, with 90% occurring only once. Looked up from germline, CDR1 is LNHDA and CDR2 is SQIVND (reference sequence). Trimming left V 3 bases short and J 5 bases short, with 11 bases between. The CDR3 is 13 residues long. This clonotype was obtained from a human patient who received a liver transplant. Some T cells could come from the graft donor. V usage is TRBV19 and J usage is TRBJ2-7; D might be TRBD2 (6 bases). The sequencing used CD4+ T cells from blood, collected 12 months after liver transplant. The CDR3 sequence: CASSIQEGNEQYF. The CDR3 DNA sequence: TGTGCCAGTAGTATTCAGGAGGGCAACGAGCAGTACTTC. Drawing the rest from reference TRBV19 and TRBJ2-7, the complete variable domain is DGGITQSPKYLFRKEGQNVTLSCEQNLNHDAMYWYRQDPGQGLRLIYYSQIVNDFQKGDIAEGYSVSREKKESFPLTVTSAQKNPTAFYLCASSIQEGNEQYFGPGTRLTVT.